Listed below are T cell receptor beta chains from one sample, sequenced in a study of PD-1 blockade in classical Hodgkin lymphoma. Sequencing was performed with immunoSEQ multiplex PCR; in TCRdb, only in-frame clones are kept and a portion is missing. The sample carries 25,000 to 35,000 clones, 88% recorded once. What was sequenced was CD4+ T cells from blood. The receptor source for this set is a human donor with classical Hodgkin lymphoma. CDR3s include the opening cysteine and the closing phenylalanine or tryptophan.

v_call: TRBV2
j_call: TRBJ1-2
cdr3_aa: CASSQGRGGYYGYTF

v_call: TRBV5-4
j_call: TRBJ2-7
cdr3_aa: CASSLTGWGEQYF

v_call: TRBV28
j_call: TRBJ1-4
cdr3_aa: CASCNFRRSNEKLFF

v_call: TRBV5-1
j_call: TRBJ1-3
cdr3_aa: CASSPSLFDGNTIYF

v_call: TRBV5-1
j_call: TRBJ2-3
cdr3_aa: CASSALLAGSTDTQYF

v_call: TRBV2
j_call: TRBJ2-1
cdr3_aa: CASTAGLAEQFF

v_call: TRBV11-2
j_call: TRBJ2-7
cdr3_aa: CASSLAWQGAGEQYF

v_call: TRBV28
j_call: TRBJ2-7
cdr3_aa: CASSLSGKFSYEQYF

v_call: TRBV2
j_call: TRBJ1-4
cdr3_aa: CASRTDRGREKLFF

v_call: TRBV5-6
j_call: TRBJ2-6
cdr3_aa: CASSWASGANVLTF

v_call: TRBV28
j_call: TRBJ2-6
cdr3_aa: CASSFVGARSGANVLTF

v_call: TRBV15
j_call: TRBJ1-4
cdr3_aa: CATSIIRTSDAGEKLFF

v_call: TRBV9
j_call: TRBJ2-5
cdr3_aa: CASSVHQETQYF

v_call: TRBV2
j_call: TRBJ2-2
cdr3_aa: CASSEQGGQTGELFF

v_call: TRBV5-6
j_call: TRBJ2-7
cdr3_aa: CASSNLRGTGAYEQYF

v_call: TRBV7-2
j_call: TRBJ1-1
cdr3_aa: CASSAQGGTEAFF

v_call: TRBV5-6
j_call: TRBJ1-1
cdr3_aa: CASSFREGGFGFF

v_call: TRBV10-3
j_call: TRBJ1-4
cdr3_aa: CAISEIRFNEKLFF

v_call: TRBV27
j_call: TRBJ1-5
cdr3_aa: CASTRTGVPGGNQPQHF

v_call: TRBV10-3
j_call: TRBJ2-1
cdr3_aa: CAISEGAGVGGNEQFF

v_call: TRBV28
j_call: TRBJ2-7
cdr3_aa: CASSPPGSFREQYF

v_call: TRBV7-3
j_call: TRBJ1-1
cdr3_aa: CASSLNTNTEAFF

v_call: TRBV2
j_call: TRBJ1-1
cdr3_aa: CASRGRGPNTEAFF

v_call: TRBV7-2
j_call: TRBJ2-6
cdr3_aa: CASSLVNSGANVLTF

v_call: TRBV6-5
j_call: TRBJ1-2
cdr3_aa: CASSSPGQVYGYTF

v_call: TRBV11-2
j_call: TRBJ1-2
cdr3_aa: CASSFYRQGDGYTF

v_call: TRBV28
j_call: TRBJ1-5
cdr3_aa: CASSFAGGASNQPQHF

v_call: TRBV5-4
j_call: TRBJ2-1
cdr3_aa: CASSLGTSGNNEQFF

v_call: TRBV29-1
j_call: TRBJ2-1
cdr3_aa: CSVLAGGNEQFF

v_call: TRBV5-5
j_call: TRBJ1-1
cdr3_aa: CASSLRPNTEAFF

v_call: TRBV5-6
j_call: TRBJ1-1
cdr3_aa: CASSLVHKNTEAFF

v_call: TRBV6-6
j_call: TRBJ1-3
cdr3_aa: CASSYIGSRSGNTIYF

v_call: TRBV27
j_call: TRBJ1-1
cdr3_aa: CASSPDPRVTEAFF

v_call: TRBV5-6
j_call: TRBJ2-5
cdr3_aa: CASSLSGPETQYF

v_call: TRBV5-1
j_call: TRBJ1-2
cdr3_aa: CASSPTGEDGYTF

v_call: TRBV11-2
j_call: TRBJ2-5
cdr3_aa: CASTFRSVLGGETQYF

v_call: TRBV6-5
j_call: TRBJ2-7
cdr3_aa: CASSGLGRSSYEQYF

v_call: TRBV28
j_call: TRBJ1-5
cdr3_aa: CASSSRGIPVGNQPQHF

v_call: TRBV6-6
j_call: TRBJ2-7
cdr3_aa: CASTHDGAYEQYF

v_call: TRBV29-1
j_call: TRBJ2-1
cdr3_aa: CSVRRQGLYNEQFF

v_call: TRBV2
j_call: TRBJ1-5
cdr3_aa: CASSELRDSYQPQHF

v_call: TRBV5-1
j_call: TRBJ2-3
cdr3_aa: CASSSRDLPADTQYF

v_call: TRBV18
j_call: TRBJ2-3
cdr3_aa: CASSLAGETDTQYF

v_call: TRBV7-6
j_call: TRBJ2-2
cdr3_aa: CASSSSTNTGELFF

v_call: TRBV5-1
j_call: NA
cdr3_aa: CASSLLSSGNNEQFF

v_call: TRBV28
j_call: TRBJ1-1
cdr3_aa: CASAQGGAGGTEAFF

v_call: TRBV5-1
j_call: TRBJ2-1
cdr3_aa: CASSLADMPSDEQFF

v_call: TRBV6-1
j_call: TRBJ2-3
cdr3_aa: CATPGTRGSDTQYF

v_call: TRBV19
j_call: TRBJ1-1
cdr3_aa: CASWGYAGENTEAFF

v_call: TRBV4-1
j_call: TRBJ1-2
cdr3_aa: CASSQERGNYGYTF

v_call: TRBV5-1
j_call: TRBJ2-4
cdr3_aa: CASSGGKAGDIQYF

v_call: TRBV19
j_call: TRBJ2-3
cdr3_aa: CASRSREEWDADTQYF

v_call: TRBV7-8
j_call: TRBJ2-3
cdr3_aa: CASSSQGVGADTQYF

v_call: TRBV29-1
j_call: TRBJ2-5
cdr3_aa: CSAHYGTGPLNRETQYF

v_call: TRBV2
j_call: TRBJ1-3
cdr3_aa: CASSEFSGQRMGNTIYF

v_call: TRBV10-3
j_call: TRBJ2-1
cdr3_aa: CAIRVAGNDEQFF

v_call: TRBV27
j_call: TRBJ2-3
cdr3_aa: CASRFPGQGTDTQYF

v_call: TRBV2
j_call: TRBJ2-1
cdr3_aa: CATQIGGGPYNEQFF

v_call: TRBV10-2
j_call: TRBJ2-5
cdr3_aa: CASSATPGETQYF